These 30 T cell receptor beta chains were sequenced from one sample in a study of T cell responses to AZD1222 COVID-19 vaccine. The table came from immunoSEQ multiplex PCR; TCRdb's copy has only in-frame clones and leaves some out. The table lists 160,000 or so clones, roughly 92% of them singletons. The material sequenced was peripheral blood, taken 28 days after the second AZD1222 dose. These receptors were taken from an adult who received the AZD1222 COVID-19 vaccine.

J is TRBJ2-5 and V is TRBV7-3; 9 nucleotides match TRBD1. CDR3 length equals 16 residues. Per the germline V gene, CDR1 is SGHTA and CDR2 is FQGTGA. J was trimmed by 0 bases and V by 3 bases; bases with no gene match: 5. The CDR3 protein is CASSFGTGSNQETQYF. CDR3 bases: TGTGCCAGCAGCTTCGGGACAGGGTCGAACCAAGAGACCCAGTACTTC.

This chain uses TRBV7-2 with TRBJ2-7; 7 bases fit TRBD1. The germline CDR1 and CDR2 sequences are SGHTA and FQGNSA. V was clipped by 7 bases and J by 3 bases; unmatched bases: 12. This CDR3 has 15 residues. The CDR3 loop is CASTNGAGGFYEQYF. CDR3 DNA sequence: TGTGCCAGCACCAATGGAGCAGGGGGATTCTACGAGCAGTACTTC.

This chain uses TRBV7-3 with TRBJ2-1; 7 bases are shared with TRBD2. Germline V gene data show CDR1 as SGHTA and CDR2 as FQGTGA. Trimming at V came to 4 bases and at J to 1 base, leaving 7 bases not matched to a gene. The CDR3 consists of 16 residues. CDR3 region: CASSSRSGTSYNEQFF. CDR3 sequence (DNA): TGTGCCAGCAGCTCCCGAAGCGGGACTTCCTACAATGAGCAGTTCTTC.

This clone turned up a few times. This chain joins TRBV2 and TRBJ1-5; no definite D call. The CDR3 length is 14 residues. Trimming pared 8 bases from V and 2 bases from J, leaving 13 bases between. Germline loops: CDR1 SNHLY, CDR2 FYNNEI. The CDR3 here is CASSPDQGNQPQHF. CDR3 coding DNA: TGTGCCAGCTCCCCAGACCAGGGCAATCAGCCCCAGCATTTT.

The chain joins TRBV23-1 to TRBJ2-1; 10 positions match TRBD2. TRBV23-1 is known as an ORF, though its function is uncertain. With V trimmed by 7 bases and J by 5 bases, 11 bases remained unmatched. There are 16 residues in the CDR3. The CDR3 DNA reads as TGCGCCAGCACCCCCCGGACTAGCGGCCAAGACAATGAGCAGTTCTTC. This sequence encodes CASTPRTSGQDNEQFF.

The chain combines TRBV27 with TRBJ2-3, with D maybe TRBD1 (6 bases). V was clipped by 4 bases and J by 0 bases, with 17 bases between them. Germline-derived CDR1 and CDR2 are MNHEY and SMNVEV (reference sequence). The CDR3 spans 17 residues. Here the CDR3 reads CASSSPLQQGSTDTQYF. The CDR3 DNA reads as TGTGCCAGCAGTTCGCCCTTACAACAGGGAAGCACAGATACGCAGTATTTT.

The V gene is TRBV7-9, the J gene TRBJ2-7, with D uncertain. Germline CDR1 SEHNR, CDR2 FQNEAQ (reference sequence). V was clipped by 0 bases and J by 6 bases, with 9 bases between them. The CDR3 totals 13 residues. CDR3 in amino acids: CASSLATASEQYF. CDR3 coding DNA: TGTGCCAGCAGCTTAGCCACTGCCTCCGAGCAGTACTTC.

V and J are TRBV5-4 and TRBJ2-7; TRBD2 aligns across 8 bases. The junction had 10 bases not matched to a gene; V was cut back by 2 bases and J by 6 bases. The CDR3 spans 15 residues. The germline V gene has CDR1 SGHNT and CDR2 YYREEE (reference sequence). DNA of the CDR3: TGTGCCAGCAGCTTCGGTAGCGGGAACGTGGTCGAGCAGTACTTC. Translated, it gives CASSFGSGNVVEQYF.

This clone showed up just a few times. The CDR3: CASRWDSSGNTIYF. In nucleotides, the CDR3 is TGTGCCAGCAGGTGGGACTCCTCTGGAAACACCATATATTTT. The chain carries TRBV2 and TRBJ1-3; possible D gene TRBD1, 5 bases. The CDR3 extends over 14 amino acids. Deletions cut 6 bases from V and 0 bases from J, with 9 bases between. The germline V gene has CDR1 SNHLY and CDR2 FYNNEI.

Written as DNA, the CDR3 is TGTGCCAGTAGTATGGGTAGGAGTCAAGAGACCCAGTACTTC. Translating gives CASSMGRSQETQYF. The J gene is TRBJ2-5, the V gene TRBV19; D is unresolved. V lost 3 bases, J lost 2 bases, and 10 bases lay in between. Germline V gene sequence: CDR1 LNHDA, CDR2 SQIVND (reference sequence). CDR3 length: 14 residues.

The rearrangement links TRBV28 to TRBJ2-3; the match to TRBD1 covers 9 bases. The germline V gene encodes CDR1 MDHEN and CDR2 SYDVKM. Trimming removed 1 base from V and 7 bases from J; junction bases left unmatched: 6. The CDR3 is 15 residues long. CDR3 sequence reads: CASSLLGTGSNTQYF. The CDR3 DNA sequence: TGTGCCAGCAGTTTATTGGGGACAGGGAGTAATACGCAGTATTTT.

This clone was seen only once. The chain recombines TRBV15 with TRBJ2-7; 7 bases map to TRBD1. J was trimmed by 2 bases and V by 4 bases; bases with no gene match: 5. Per germline, CDR1 LNHNV and CDR2 YYDKDF (reference sequence). This CDR3 is 14 amino acids long. This CDR3 is CATSTGTDAYEQYF. The CDR3, as DNA: TGTGCCACCAGCACCGGGACAGACGCCTACGAGCAGTACTTC.

V usage is TRBV3-1 (or the pseudogene TRBV3-2) and J usage is TRBJ2-2, with 10 positions matching TRBD2. The CDR3 has 15 residues. V gave up 1 base and J gave up 6 bases; unmatched junction bases: 2. Looked up from germline, CDR1 is LGHDT and CDR2 is YNNKEL (reference sequence). The CDR3, as DNA: TGTGCCAGCAGCCAAGCTAGCGGGAGCGCCGGGGAGCTGTTTTTT. Its protein is CASSQASGSAGELFF.

The rearrangement joins TRBV4-1 to TRBJ2-2; D is unresolved. The germline CDR1 and CDR2 sequences are MGHRA and YSYEKL. The V end was cut by 1 base, the J end by 2 bases, with 14 bases between. The CDR3 runs to 17 residues. CDR3 nucleotide sequence: TGCGCCAGCAGCCAAGTAGGTCCCCCCTCCAACACCGGGGAGCTGTTTTTT. It encodes CASSQVGPPSNTGELFF.

A note on this clone: Distinct nucleotide sequences in the sample also encode this CDR3. V gene TRBV4-3 combines with J gene TRBJ2-7; the match to TRBD2 covers 9 bases. Germline V gives CDR1 LGHNA, CDR2 YSLEER. Trimming at V came to 0 bases and at J to 4 bases, leaving 4 bases not matched to a gene. CDR3 length: 15 residues. The CDR3 DNA follows: TGCGCCAGCAGCCAAGACTATAGCGGGAGTTACGAGCAGTACTTC. This translates into CASSQDYSGSYEQYF.

The chain couples TRBV30 to TRBJ1-3; 11 nucleotides align to TRBD1. CDR1 is GTSNPN and CDR2 is SVGIG in the germline V gene (reference sequence). V was pared by 3 bases and J by 9 bases, with 4 bases of the junction left unmatched. CDR3 length: 13 residues. The CDR3 is CAWRGQGGSTIYF. The CDR3 DNA reads as TGTGCCTGGAGGGGACAGGGGGGGAGCACCATATATTTT.

This rearrangement joins TRBV27 to TRBJ2-7; D tentatively reads TRBD1 or TRBD2 (5 bases each). V lost 3 bases to trimming and J lost 3 bases, with 15 bases between them. The CDR3 totals 15 residues. Germline lookup yields CDR1 MNHEY and CDR2 SMNVEV (reference sequence). CDR3 DNA sequence: TGTGCCAGCAGTTTTAAGTCGGGGCCCAACTACGAGCAGTACTTC. This encodes CASSFKSGPNYEQYF.

This clone was seen just once. The rearrangement joins TRBV6-5 to TRBJ1-5; no clear D. This CDR3 region has 13 residues. The germline CDR1 and CDR2 sequences are MNHEY and SVGAGI. The ends were cut back, 8 bases at V and 3 bases at J, with 11 bases in the middle. DNA for the CDR3: TGTGCCAGCCGCCGGGCCAACAATCAGCCCCAGCATTTT. Its translation is CASRRANNQPQHF.

The count of this clone is one. The genes are TRBV7-3 and TRBJ2-1; D not resolved. There are 13 residues in the CDR3. Per the germline V gene, CDR1 is SGHTA and CDR2 is FQGTGA. V shed 2 bases and J shed 5 bases, with 7 bases lying between them. DNA for the CDR3: TGTGCCAGCAGCTTACAGCCCGACAATGAGCAGTTCTTC. Its protein is CASSLQPDNEQFF.

The chain uses TRBV5-1 and TRBJ2-1; D might be TRBD1 (5 bases). The germline V gene has CDR1 SGHRS and CDR2 YFSETQ. CDR3 size: 18 residues. Trimming stripped 0 bases from V and 0 bases from J, with 16 bases between. The CDR3 DNA sequence: TGCGCCAGCAGCTTGGCCGCGACAGAGTCTAGCTCCTACAATGAGCAGTTCTTC. Protein product: CASSLAATESSSYNEQFF. The entire variable domain, with the rest obtained from reference TRBV5-1 and TRBJ2-1, is as follows: KAGVTQTPRYLIKTRGQQVTLSCSPISGHRSVSWYQQTPGQGLQFLFEYFSETQRNKGNFPGRFSGRQFSNSRSEMNVSTLELGDSALYLCASSLAATESSSYNEQFFGPGTRLTVL.

V gene TRBV15 combines with J gene TRBJ2-5; D is perhaps TRBD1 (6 bases). The CDR3 consists of 14 residues. Trimming cost V 2 bases and J 1 base, with 8 bases left between them. Per the germline V gene, CDR1 is LNHNV and CDR2 is YYDKDF (reference sequence). The CDR3 loop is CATSRWGLQETQYF. The CDR3 DNA is TGTGCCACCAGCAGATGGGGGCTCCAAGAGACCCAGTACTTC.

This sequence joins TRBV4-1 and TRBJ2-1; D perhaps matches TRBD2 (6 bases). Germline-derived CDR1 and CDR2 are MGHRA and YSYEKL. CDR3 length: 17 residues. V was shortened by 3 bases and J by 6 bases, with 21 bases between the two germline ends. The CDR3: CASSQVGSYFRVNEQFF. The CDR3, as DNA: TGCGCCAGCAGCCAGGTCGGGAGTTACTTCAGGGTCAATGAGCAGTTCTTC.

This rearrangement joins TRBV7-2 to TRBJ1-1; D not certain. Germline V gene sequence: CDR1 SGHTA, CDR2 FQGNSA. V lost 2 bases, J lost 1 base, and 8 bases lay in between. The CDR3 contains 14 residues. The CDR3 DNA is TGTGCCAGCAGCTTATACGGTGGGAACACTGAAGCTTTCTTT. This encodes CASSLYGGNTEAFF.

The chain has TRBV2 and TRBJ1-2; no firm D call. Germline V gives CDR1 SNHLY, CDR2 FYNNEI. V dropped 6 bases and J dropped 4 bases, with 24 bases sitting between them. CDR3 length equals 17 residues. This CDR3 reads CASRTFPATLPSYGYTF. The DNA of the CDR3 is TGTGCCAGCAGAACCTTCCCGGCAACCCTTCCGAGCTATGGCTACACCTTC.

V gene TRBV2 combines with J gene TRBJ1-1; 9 bases are shared with TRBD1. The junction had 3 bases not matched to a gene; V was cut back by 3 bases and J by 1 base. Germline CDR1 and CDR2: SNHLY and FYNNEI. There are 15 residues in the CDR3. The chain's CDR3 is CASSETDRGNTEAFF. CDR3 DNA sequence: TGTGCCAGCAGTGAGACGGACAGGGGGAACACTGAAGCTTTCTTT.

This chain uses TRBV29-1 with TRBJ2-7; 7 positions match TRBD2. CDR1 is SQVTM and CDR2 is ANQGSEA in the germline V gene. Trimming removed 6 bases from V and 7 bases from J; junction bases left unmatched: 9. The CDR3 runs 12 residues. The CDR3 DNA sequence: TGCAGCGTCCTAGCGGAGGGGTGGGAGCAGTACTTC. The encoded protein is CSVLAEGWEQYF.

The V and J genes are TRBV30 and TRBJ2-7, with TRBD1 matching 7 bases. CDR1 is GTSNPN and CDR2 is SVGIG in the germline V gene (reference sequence). With 4 bases clipped from V and 4 bases from J, the junction kept 4 bases outside the gene matches. The CDR3 loop spans 12 amino acids. As DNA, the CDR3 is TGTGCCTGGAACAGGGGCTCTTACGAGCAGTACTTC. Protein sequence: CAWNRGSYEQYF.

V and J are TRBV11-2 and TRBJ2-2; the D gene is possibly TRBD2 (6 bases). V gave up 1 base and J gave up 4 bases, with 7 bases separating them. Germline assignment: CDR1 SGHAT and CDR2 FQNNGV. This CDR3 has 14 residues. This CDR3 reads CASSLGGGTGELFF. CDR3 DNA: TGTGCCAGCAGCTTAGGGGGAGGCACCGGGGAGCTGTTTTTT. Complete variable domain (other parts from reference TRBV11-2 and TRBJ2-2): EAGVAQSPRYKIIEKRQSVAFWCNPISGHATLYWYQQILGQGPKLLIQFQNNGVVDDSQLPKDRFSAERLKGVDSTLKIQPAKLEDSAVYLCASSLGGGTGELFFGEGSRLTVL.

This clone was seen just once. The rearrangement links TRBV3-1 (or the pseudogene TRBV3-2) to TRBJ1-2; no firm D call. The CDR3 is made up of 14 amino acids. The germline V gene encodes CDR1 LGHDT and CDR2 YNNKEL (reference sequence). V was clipped by 4 bases and J by 4 bases, with 13 bases between them. CDR3 nucleotides: TGTGCCAGCAGCCCCTACGACTCAACCTATGGCTACACCTTC. Its translation: CASSPYDSTYGYTF.

J is TRBJ2-7 and V is TRBV27; 9 nucleotides line up with TRBD2. Unmatched junction bases numbered 3, after V lost 4 bases and J lost 2 bases. CDR1 is MNHEY, CDR2 SMNVEV, per germline (reference sequence). This CDR3 comprises 14 residues. CDR3 region: CASSSVAGAYEQYF. CDR3 nucleotide sequence: TGTGCCAGCAGTTCAGTAGCGGGAGCCTACGAGCAGTACTTC.